Listed here are 29 T cell receptor beta chains from one sample, sequenced in a study of CD8+ T cells in alopecia areata. Separation of pooled cutaneous lymph node cells was by sorting with CD4, CD8alpha, NKG2D, NKG2ACE and other markers. Investigators isolated RNA and reverse transcribed it into cDNA to act as the sequencing template. TCRdb keeps only in-frame clones here, not all; method: immunoSEQ multiplex PCR. The sample presents 200,000 to 300,000 clones, none singletons. Sequencing was performed on CD4+ T cells sorted from a lymph node. These receptors all stem from a C3H/HeJ mouse with alopecia areata. The MHC haplotype of this mouse line is H2-k.

This clone was picked up a small number of times. The gene names here belong to mouse. CDR3 residues: CASMGQGANTGQLYF. The covered CDR3 bases are TGTGCCAGCATGGGACAGGGGGCAAACACCGGG. The chain recombines TRBV13-1 with TRBJ2-2; 11 bases line up with TRBD1. The DNA ends 4 residues before the CDR3 does, and the rest of the CDR3 is filled in from the germline J gene. V was clipped by 6 bases and J by 0 bases; unmatched bases: 1. Germline values: CDR1 NSHNY, CDR2 SYGAGN. This CDR3 comprises 15 residues.

A note on this clone: Here the gene names and germline are mouse. CDR3 DNA (partial): TGCACCTGCAGTGCCCCGGACAGAACAGAA. It encodes CTCSAPDRTE. The entire CDR3 sequence reads CTCSAPDRTETLYF. The chain joins TRBV1 to TRBJ2-3, with TRBD1 as a possible D gene (6 bases). The CDR3 end falls 4 residues outside the read, so it is completed with the germline J gene. Germline V CDR1 and CDR2: NSQYPW, LRSPGD (reference sequence). This CDR3 has 14 residues. Trimming stripped 3 bases from V and 4 bases from J, with 11 bases between.

Of note for this clone: Genes here carry mouse names. The CDR3 end falls 4 residues outside the read, so it is completed with the germline J gene. The same CDR3 is also encoded by other DNA sequences in this sample. The chain recombines TRBV31 with TRBJ2-2; 7 bases are shared with TRBD2. Trimming removed 2 bases from V and 2 bases from J; junction bases left unmatched: 2. The CDR3 has 14 residues. Germline assignment: CDR1 GKSSPN and CDR2 SITVG. The CDR3 bases that were read are TGTGCCTGGAGTACTGGGGTGAACACCGGG. It yields the protein CAWSTGVNTG. The whole CDR3 is CAWSTGVNTGQLYF.

Note on this clone: Gene names refer to mouse genes. The missing CDR3 end, 4 residues past where the read stops, is filled in from the germline J gene. The same CDR3 arises from other DNA sequences in this sample as well. The chain links TRBV13-1 to TRBJ2-5, with TRBD2 identical over 11 bases. This CDR3 has 14 residues. Germline CDR1 is NSHNY and CDR2 is SYGAGN. CDR3 DNA (partial): TGTGCCAGCAGTGACGGGACTGGGGGAGAC. It yields the protein CASSDGTGGD. The whole CDR3 sequence reads CASSDGTGGDTQYF.

This clone was detected only a few times. Gene labels here are mouse ones. Read data end 4 residues before the CDR3 end; the end is taken from the germline J gene. The chain joins TRBV13-1 to TRBJ2-1; 7 nucleotides align to TRBD2. The CDR3 is 15 residues long. The germline CDR1 and CDR2 sequences are NSHNY and SYGAGN. The trim removed 3 bases at V and 1 base at J, leaving 4 bases unmatched. CDR3 bases read: TGTGCCAGCAGTGCGCCGGGACTGAACTATGCT. The encoded protein is CASSAPGLNYA. In full, the CDR3 is CASSAPGLNYAEQFF.

The table lists this clone with a few counts. Germline and genes: mouse. The CDR3 end lies 4 residues beyond the end of the read and is filled in from the germline J gene. The rearrangement uses TRBV13-3 and TRBJ2-1, with 7 nucleotides matching TRBD2. J was trimmed by 4 bases and V by 2 bases; bases with no gene match: 3. Germline V CDR1 and CDR2: NNHDY, SYVADS. CDR3 length: 14 amino acids. CDR3 DNA, as far as it was read: TGTGCCAGCAGTGAGGCTGGGGGTTATGCT. Translating gives CASSEAGGYA. The CDR3 in its entirety is CASSEAGGYAEQFF.

This clone was detected only a few times. Gene names follow the mouse nomenclature. The read stops 4 residues short of the end of the CDR3; the missing end is completed from the germline J gene. The J gene is TRBJ2-5, the V gene TRBV31; D is uncertain. The CDR3 contains 12 residues. Germline-derived CDR1 and CDR2 are GKSSPN and SITVG. This CDR3 reads CAWSLQKDTQYF. The sequenced CDR3 bases are TGTGCCTGGAGTCTCCAGAAAGAC. Looking up the rest from reference TRBV31 and TRBJ2-5 gives the full variable domain: AQTIHQWPVAEIKAVGSPLSLGCTIKGKSSPNLYWYWQATGGTLQQLFYSITVGQVESVVQLNLSASRPKDDQFILSTEKLLLSHSGFYLCAWSLQKDTQYFGPGTRLLVL.

A note on this clone: Gene and germline names: mouse. The read halts 4 residues ahead of the CDR3 end, with the missing end drawn from the germline J gene. The chain carries TRBV5 and TRBJ1-1; D remains ambiguous. The CDR3 is made up of 11 amino acids. The germline CDR1 and CDR2 sequences are LGHNA and YNLKQL (reference sequence). The chain's CDR3 is CASSQDSEVFF. The covered CDR3 bases are TGTGCCAGCAGCCAAGACTCA.

This clone has just a few counts. The genes are named according to mouse. The read ends 4 residues before the CDR3 terminus; that terminus is restored from the germline J gene. The chain has TRBV4 and TRBJ2-1; D is perhaps TRBD2 (5 bases). Per germline, CDR1 LGHDT and CDR2 YNNKQL (reference sequence). The V end lost 3 bases, the J end lost 3 bases, and 6 bases lay between the germline ends. This CDR3 is built from 13 residues. Incomplete CDR3 DNA: TGTGCCAGCAGCTATTGGGGCTATGCT. Amino acid sequence: CASSYWGYA. The CDR3 in full is CASSYWGYAEQFF.

At least ten counts were recorded for this clone. Gene names denote mouse genes. The CDR3 goes on 4 residues after the read ends, and that part is filled in from the germline J gene. This chain uses TRBV31 with TRBJ1-1, with 9 bases lining up with TRBD1. The ends lost 0 bases at V and 1 base at J; junction bases unmatched: 3. The CDR3 is 15 residues long. The germline CDR1 and CDR2 sequences are GKSSPN and SITVG. The CDR3 DNA, read in part, is TGTGCCTGGAGTCTGCCGGGACAGGGGAACACA. It encodes CAWSLPGQGNT. The whole CDR3 sequence is CAWSLPGQGNTEVFF.

In this sample, this clone turned up many times. All gene names here are mouse names. The read finishes 4 residues shy of the CDR3 end, and the germline J gene is used to complete it. Distinct nucleotide sequences in the sample also encode this CDR3. V and J are TRBV12-1 and TRBJ1-2; D not resolved. Trimming left V 1 base short and J 0 bases short, with 5 bases between. This CDR3 is built from 13 residues. Looked up from germline, CDR1 is SGHSN and CDR2 is HYEKVE. CDR3 in amino acids: CASSLTANSDYTF. CDR3 bases read: TGTGCCAGCTCTCTAACAGCAAACTCC. The complete variable domain, with remaining parts taken from reference TRBV12-1 and TRBJ1-2, reads DSGVVQSPRHIIKEKGGRSVLTCIPISGHSNVVWYQQTLGKELKFLIQHYEKVERDKGFLPSRFSVQQFDDYHSEMNMSALELEDSAMYFCASSLTANSDYTFGSGTRLLVI.

This clone was picked up a small number of times. Genes and germline come from the mouse. The read gets to within 4 residues of the CDR3 end, and the germline J gene fills in the rest. This sample includes further DNA sequences coding for the same CDR3. The gene calls are TRBV13-2 and TRBJ1-1; D not certain. Trimming shortened V by 3 bases and J by 0 bases, and 6 bases separated the two germline ends. The length of the CDR3 is 13 residues. The germline V gene encodes CDR1 NNHNN and CDR2 SYGAGS (reference sequence). CDR3 DNA (partial): TGTGCCAGCGGTGGTGGACAGAACACA. This translates into CASGGGQNT. The whole CDR3 sequence is CASGGGQNTEVFF.

This clone was detected a few times. Gene and germline names: mouse. The DNA ends 4 residues before the CDR3 does, and the rest of the CDR3 is filled in from the germline J gene. The genes are TRBV5 and TRBJ1-1; TRBD1 is a possible D gene (5 bases). The CDR3 has 14 residues. Germline lookup yields CDR1 LGHNA and CDR2 YNLKQL (reference sequence). The CDR3 sequence is CASSSRTGGGEVFF. Incomplete CDR3 DNA: TGTGCCAGCAGCTCTCGGACTGGGGGGGGA.

This clone appeared a few times. The gene names given are mouse names. With the read ending 4 residues before the CDR3 end, the germline J gene is used to fill in that end. V usage is TRBV13-3 and J usage is TRBJ2-2; 8 bases fit TRBD1. V trimming: 9 bases; J trimming: 2 bases; junction bases outside the gene matches: 3. CDR3 length equals 13 residues. Germline CDR1 NNHDY, CDR2 SYVADS. CDR3 DNA, as far as it was read: TGTGCCACCGGACAGGGTAACACCGGG. Its translation: CATGQGNTG. The full CDR3 protein is CATGQGNTGQLYF.

The sample holds a few counts of this clone. Gene names are mouse gene names. The CDR3 extends 4 residues past the end of the read, so its final part is completed from the germline J gene. This chain connects TRBV5 to TRBJ2-1; 10 bases fit TRBD2. This CDR3 spans 15 amino acids. Trimming cost V 4 bases and J 4 bases; bases outside gene matches: 4. CDR1 is LGHNA and CDR2 is YNLKQL in the germline V gene (reference sequence). CDR3 in amino acids: CASSRPGLGYAEQFF. The CDR3 bases that were read are TGTGCCAGCAGCCGGCCGGGACTGGGGTATGCT.

On this clone: The genes and germline here are from mouse. The CDR3 here is CASSDRLGEGGKDTQYF. The sequenced part of the CDR3 DNA is TGTGCCAGCAGTGATCGCCTGGGGGAAGGGGGAAAAGAC. V and J are TRBV13-1 and TRBJ2-5; D is possibly TRBD2 (7 bases). The read terminates 4 residues before the CDR3 end, so the remaining end is supplied by the germline J gene. This CDR3 is built from 17 residues. Germline CDR1 NSHNY, CDR2 SYGAGN.

With respect to this clone: The genes are named according to mouse. From the germline J gene comes the end of the CDR3, since the read stops 4 residues before it. This specimen includes other DNA sequences encoding the same CDR3. The rearrangement uses TRBV5 and TRBJ2-7; D might be TRBD2 (5 bases). The CDR3 covers 14 residues. Germline V gene data show CDR1 as LGHNA and CDR2 as YNLKQL (reference sequence). V was clipped by 1 base and J by 0 bases, with 7 bases between them. The CDR3 bases that were read are TGTGCCAGCAGCCAAGCTGGGAGCTCCTAT. It encodes CASSQAGSSY. The CDR3 as a whole reads CASSQAGSSYEQYF.

This clone appeared a few times. Mouse gene names and germline throughout. The read stops 4 residues short of the end of the CDR3; the missing end is completed from the germline J gene. The identical CDR3 is also encoded by other nucleotide sequences in the sample. The V gene is TRBV1, the J gene TRBJ2-7, with D possibly TRBD2 on 5 matching bases. The CDR3 is made up of 13 amino acids. From germline, CDR1 is NSQYPW and CDR2 LRSPGD (reference sequence). Trimming shortened V by 2 bases and J by 2 bases, and 7 bases separated the two germline ends. CDR3 in amino acids: CTCSARGAYEQYF. Partial CDR3 DNA: TGCACCTGCAGTGCACGTGGGGCCTAT.

Only a few counts were recorded for this clone. Genes and germline come from the mouse. Read data end 4 residues before the CDR3 end; the end is taken from the germline J gene. The sample has other DNA sequences that encode this CDR3 too. The chain combines TRBV13-1 with TRBJ2-1; 9 bases fit TRBD1. The CDR3 spans 14 residues. The germline V gene encodes CDR1 NSHNY and CDR2 SYGAGN. V was clipped by 5 bases and J by 4 bases; unmatched bases: 4. The CDR3 DNA, read in part, is TGTGCCAGCAGGGCCGGGACAGGGTATGCT. Translation: CASRAGTGYA. The entire CDR3 sequence reads CASRAGTGYAEQFF.

This clone was counted between two and nine times. Gene labels here are mouse ones. Read sequence stops 4 residues before the CDR3 end, and the germline J gene provides the missing end. V usage is TRBV19 and J usage is TRBJ2-3, with 8 bases aligning to TRBD2. Germline CDR1 reads FNHDT; CDR2 reads SITEND (reference sequence). The J segment lost 0 bases and the V segment lost 5 bases, leaving 8 bases of the junction unmatched. This CDR3 has 16 residues. The CDR3 DNA, read in part, is TGTGCCAGCAGAATGGGGGGGGCTTCTAGTGCAGAA. As protein: CASRMGGASSAE. The full CDR3 is CASRMGGASSAETLYF.

This clone was found a few times. This may arise from a read error, as a much more abundant clone is one base away. Genes here carry mouse names. Read sequence stops 4 residues before the CDR3 end, and the germline J gene provides the missing end. The sample has other DNA sequences that encode this CDR3 too. V is TRBV5 and J is TRBJ2-7; 7 nucleotides match TRBD1. Germline CDR1 LGHNA, CDR2 YNLKQL (reference sequence). CDR3 length: 15 residues. The ends lost 0 bases at V and 0 bases at J; junction bases unmatched: 2. CDR3 loop: CASSQDRDSSYEQYF. The CDR3 DNA, read in part, is TGTGCCAGCAGCCAAGATAGGGACAGCTCCTAT.

A remark on this clone: Genes here carry mouse names. The sequenced part of the CDR3 DNA is TGTGCCAGCGGTGAGCGGGGGGGCGCTTATGCT. Translation: CASGERGGAYA. The full CDR3 protein reads CASGERGGAYAEQFF. The chain joins TRBV13-2 to TRBJ2-1; 8 nucleotides align to TRBD2. The sequence runs out 4 residues before the end of the CDR3; the remainder is reconstructed from the germline J gene. CDR1 is NNHNN, CDR2 SYGAGS, per germline (reference sequence). CDR3 length: 15 residues. V shed 2 bases and J 4 bases; nucleotides not matched to a gene: 5.

This clone was detected a few times. Gene and germline names: mouse. The read halts 4 residues ahead of the CDR3 end, with the missing end drawn from the germline J gene. This same CDR3 is encoded by further DNA sequences in the sample. The chain is built from TRBV13-3 and TRBJ1-1; no clear D gene. There are 11 residues in the CDR3. Trimming removed 4 bases at V and 4 bases at J, with 5 bases between. Germline V gene data show CDR1 as NNHDY and CDR2 as SYVADS. The CDR3 sequence is CASSQITEVFF. The CDR3 DNA, read in part, is TGTGCCAGCAGTCAGATCACA.

This clone has only a few counts. Genes here carry mouse names. With the read ending 4 residues before the CDR3 end, the germline J gene is used to fill in that end. This CDR3 is also generated by other DNA sequences in the sample. The chain couples TRBV13-3 to TRBJ2-5; 11 nucleotides line up with TRBD2. The CDR3 consists of 14 residues. From germline, CDR1 is NNHDY and CDR2 SYVADS. The DNA read from the CDR3 is TGTGCCAGCAGTGGACTGGGGGGGGGAGAC. Protein sequence: CASSGLGGGD. The CDR3 reads in full as CASSGLGGGDTQYF. The full variable domain, rest sourced from reference TRBV13-3 and TRBJ2-5, is EAAVTQSPRSKVAVTGGKVTLSCHQTNNHDYMYWYRQDTGHGLRLIHYSYVADSTEKGDIPDGYKASRPSQENFSLILELASLSQTAVYFCASSGLGGGDTQYFGPGTRLLVL.

This clone was seen at least ten times. This may come from a read error, since a much larger clone is one base off. Mouse germline and gene names are used. The read terminates 4 residues ahead of where the CDR3 ends, so the germline J gene completes it. In the same sample, other DNA sequences code for this CDR3. This rearrangement joins TRBV13-1 to TRBJ1-2; tentatively, D is TRBD1 (6 bases). The CDR3 extends over 14 amino acids. The germline V gene has CDR1 NSHNY and CDR2 SYGAGN. The V and J ends lost 2 bases and 0 bases respectively, with 8 bases between them. The covered CDR3 bases are TGTGCCAGCAGTGAACAGGGAGCAAACTCC. It yields the protein CASSEQGANS. The whole CDR3 region reads CASSEQGANSDYTF.

Of note for this clone: Any gene name here is a mouse gene name. The CDR3 spells CASSQDRSQDTQYF. The sequenced CDR3 bases are TGTGCCAGCAGCCAAGACAGATCCCAAGAC. The chain couples TRBV5 to TRBJ2-5; no reliable D call. The read falls 4 residues short of the CDR3 end, and the missing part is taken from the germline J gene. This CDR3 region has 14 residues. V was shortened by 0 bases and J by 2 bases, with 6 bases between the two germline ends. In germline, CDR1 is LGHNA, CDR2 YNLKQL (reference sequence).

Note on this clone: All gene names here are mouse names. With the read ending 4 residues before the CDR3 end, the germline J gene is used to fill in that end. Other DNA sequences from this sample encode an identical CDR3 as well. This chain links TRBV13-1 with TRBJ2-1; tentative D call: TRBD1 (6 bases). Germline CDR1 is NSHNY and CDR2 is SYGAGN. Trimming stripped 1 base from V and 1 base from J, with 9 bases between. The CDR3 has 15 amino acids. The CDR3 reads CASSDTGQNYAEQFF. CDR3 bases read: TGTGCCAGCAGTGATACGGGACAAAACTATGCT.

This clone was observed a few times. The listed genes are named as in mouse. Coverage ceases 4 residues before the CDR3 finishes, and the germline J gene fills in the end. The rearrangement links TRBV14 to TRBJ2-5; 10 bases line up with TRBD1. The CDR3 sequence is 14 residues long. Germline V gene data show CDR1 as SGHDT and CDR2 as FRDEAV. This CDR3 reads CASRDDRGRDTQYF. The part of the CDR3 DNA that was read is TGTGCCAGCAGGGATGACAGGGGGCGAGAC.

The sample holds a few counts of this clone. Gene names denote mouse genes. The observed sequence ends 4 residues before the CDR3 terminus, with the missing tail filled in from the germline J gene. The chain links TRBV5 to TRBJ2-5; weak D call: TRBD1 (6 bases). This CDR3 region has 14 residues. Germline V gene sequence: CDR1 LGHNA, CDR2 YNLKQL (reference sequence). CDR3 sequence reads: CASSQEQGGDTQYF. The part of the CDR3 DNA that was read is TGTGCCAGCAGCCAAGAACAGGGAGGAGAC.